These T cell receptor beta chains were read from a single sample in a study of identical twins. TCRdb re-called the 5' RACE reads through MiXCR, storing one row per CDR3 protein. The table lists hundreds of thousands of distinct CDR3 sequences, about 7.1% of them singletons. These data are also associated with another study on yellow fever vaccine responses in identical twins.

The sample comprised PBMCs. These TCRs come from a woman aged 18-35 years in good health. Each CDR3 is given with its conserved first and last residue. The D gene is left open where the match is weak. Clone size is stated in some rows and not others, as once, few, many or a class when expanded.

many | NA | TRBJ2-1 | TRBV20-1 | TGCAGTGCTAGAGCGTTGAGGGACTACAATGAGCAGTTCTTC | CSARALRDYNEQFF
few | NA | TRBJ2-5 | TRBV21-1 | TGTGCCAGCAGCAATTGGTATCTGCGGGCAGGCCCTCTGGAGACCCAGTACTTC | CASSNWYLRAGPLETQYF
many | TRBD2 | TRBJ2-1 | TRBV20-1 | TGCAGTGCTAGGGCGACCGGGACTAGAGGACCATTCAATGAGCAGTTCTTC | CSARATGTRGPFNEQFF
many | NA | TRBJ2-5 | TRBV20-1 | TGCAGTGCTAGAGTCCAAGGAGAGACCCAGTACTTC | CSARVQGETQYF
few | TRBD1 | TRBJ1-2 | TRBV29-1 | TGCAGCGGGGATACCATGGACAGGTCTTTAAACTATGGCTACACCTTC | CSGDTMDRSLNYGYTF
many | NA | TRBJ1-5 | TRBV5-1 | TGCGCCAGCAGCATAGGACAGAGTTCCAATCAGCCCCAGCATTTT | CASSIGQSSNQPQHF
few | NA | TRBJ2-7 | TRBV3-1 | TGTGCCAGCAGCCAAAGAAACGAGCAGTACTTC | CASSQRNEQYF
NA | NA | TRBJ2-1 | TRBV29-1 | TGCAGCGTTGAAGATCCCGTACTCTCCTACAATGAGCAGTTCTTC | CSVEDPVLSYNEQFF
few | TRBD2 | TRBJ2-3 | TRBV12-3/TRBV12-4 | TGTGCCAGCAGTATACTACTAGCGGGAGGTACAGATACGCAGTATTTT | CASSILLAGGTDTQYF
many | NA | TRBJ1-5 | TRBV20-1 | TGCAGTGCTAGGCGCGGGGACATCAATCAGCCCCAGCATTTT | CSARRGDINQPQHF
NA | TRBD1 | TRBJ2-3 | TRBV2 | TGTGCCAGCAGAAGACAGGGGGCGAAAGATACGCAGTATTTT | CASRRQGAKDTQYF
many | NA | TRBJ2-3 | TRBV12-3/TRBV12-4 | TGTGCCAGCAGGCCCCTCCAGGGGGGAACAGATACGCAGTATTTT | CASRPLQGGTDTQYF
few | TRBD2 | TRBJ2-3 | TRBV28 | TGTGCCAGCAGGGCCGGGACTAGCGGGGTCCCTAGCACAGATACGCAGTATTTT | CASRAGTSGVPSTDTQYF
few | NA | TRBJ2-1 | TRBV29-1 | TGCAGCGCCTCCGGGACACGAAAAGACAATGAGCAGTTCTTC | CSASGTRKDNEQFF
NA | NA | TRBJ2-7 | TRBV28 | TGTGCCAGCAGTTTAGGAGAGCCGAGCTCCTACGAGCAGTACTTC | CASSLGEPSSYEQYF
few | TRBD2 | TRBJ2-1 | TRBV5-1 | TGCGCCAGCAGCTTGCCCTTAGTAGCGGGTACCAACAATGAGCAGTTCTTC | CASSLPLVAGTNNEQFF
NA | NA | TRBJ2-2 | TRBV5-1 | TGCGCCAGCAAGCGCGTCGGGAGTACGGCCGGGGAGCTGTTTTTT | CASKRVGSTAGELFF
few | NA | TRBJ1-6 | TRBV28 | TGTGCCAGCAGAACGTTGACGGAGTATAATTCACCCCTCCACTTT | CASRTLTEYNSPLHF
few | NA | TRBJ2-3 | TRBV3-1 | TGTGCCAGCAGCCAAGATATCATCCGAGTAGGCGCAGATACGCAGTATTTT | CASSQDIIRVGADTQYF
NA | NA | TRBJ1-1 | TRBV11-3 | TGTGCCAGCAGCTTAGGCGGCTCTTCGAGGACTGAAGCTTTCTTT | CASSLGGSSRTEAFF
NA | NA | TRBJ2-5 | TRBV14 | TGTGCCAGCAGCCAAGGTGACAGGCAAATCGTCCGGGAGACCCAGTACTTC | CASSQGDRQIVRETQYF
NA | NA | TRBJ2-3 | TRBV20-1 | TGCAGTGCTGGGGACGCTCGACGGACTAGCACAGATACGCAGTATTTT | CSAGDARRTSTDTQYF
few | NA | TRBJ1-2 | TRBV10-3 | TGTGCCATCAGTGACGGGCGTGCTGGCTACACCTTC | CAISDGRAGYTF
few | NA | TRBJ2-5 | TRBV11-2 | TGTGCCAGCAGCCTCGATCTTACCCAGTACTTC | CASSLDLTQYF
few | TRBD1 | TRBJ1-2 | TRBV7-9 | TGTGCCAGCAGCGTAGGACAGGGGCGCGGCTACACCTTC | CASSVGQGRGYTF
many | NA | TRBJ1-2 | TRBV28 | TGTGCCAGCAGGGAAAACTATGGCTACACCTTC | CASRENYGYTF
NA | TRBD1 | TRBJ1-2 | TRBV2 | TGTGCCAGCAGTGAAGCCCCGGGGACAGGGCGCACCTTC | CASSEAPGTGRTF
few | NA | TRBJ2-1 | TRBV20-1 | TGCAGTGCTAGAGACAGGGGATCCTCCTCCTACAATGAGCAGTTCTTC | CSARDRGSSSYNEQFF
few | TRBD1 | TRBJ2-7 | TRBV28 | TGTGCCAGCAGTGCCTTACGACAGGGGACTCTAACCTACGAGCAGTACTTC | CASSALRQGTLTYEQYF
many | NA | TRBJ2-3 | TRBV3-1 | TGTGCCAGCAGCCAAGTGGGTGGGACAGATACGCAGTATTTT | CASSQVGGTDTQYF
few | NA | TRBJ1-6 | TRBV5-1 | TGCGCCAGCAGCTCGGGACTCTATAATTCACCCCTCCACTTT | CASSSGLYNSPLHF